The rows below give T cell receptor beta chains drawn from one sample of a study of blood T cell repertoires in COVID-19. Method: immunoSEQ multiplex PCR; TCRdb's copy keeps in-frame clones and lacks some. Seen here are 400,000 to 550,000 clones, 70% to 90% observed once, and the top ten hold about 2.1%. Sequenced sample: PBMCs or T cells enriched from blood (not recorded which). These receptors all come from a woman aged 18-30 years with acute COVID-19. Each CDR3 is given with its conserved first and last residue. A D gene is named only where the DNA matches it firmly. Expanded clones get a size class; other rows say once, few or many, or leave the size out.

D gene: TRBD2
J gene: TRBJ2-3
V gene: TRBV5-1
clone size: .
CDR3 protein: CASSLEGLAGGDTQYF
CDR3 DNA: TGCGCCAGCAGCTTGGAGGGACTAGCGGGAGGGGATACGCAGTATTTT

D gene: .
J gene: TRBJ1-5
V gene: TRBV7-2
clone size: .
CDR3 protein: CASSLFGQGSNQPQHF
CDR3 DNA: TGTGCCAGCAGCTTATTTGGGCAGGGGAGCAATCAGCCCCAGCATTTT

D gene: .
J gene: TRBJ1-2
V gene: TRBV6-1
clone size: .
CDR3 protein: CASSEARGLYGYTF
CDR3 DNA: TGTGCCAGCAGTGAAGCCCGAGGGCTCTATGGCTACACCTTC

D gene: TRBD1
J gene: TRBJ1-1
V gene: TRBV9
clone size: few
CDR3 protein: CASSPALRGLNTEAFF
CDR3 DNA: TGTGCCAGCAGCCCTGCCCTCAGGGGGCTGAACACTGAAGCTTTCTTT

D gene: .
J gene: TRBJ1-4
V gene: TRBV28
clone size: .
CDR3 protein: CASSFLTNEKLFF
CDR3 DNA: TGTGCCAGCAGTTTCCTAACTAATGAAAAACTGTTTTTT

D gene: TRBD1
J gene: TRBJ2-3
V gene: TRBV11-3
clone size: .
CDR3 protein: CASSQGQAFRTDTQYF
CDR3 DNA: TGTGCCAGCAGCCAGGGACAGGCTTTTAGAACAGATACGCAGTATTTT

D gene: .
J gene: TRBJ1-2
V gene: TRBV21-1
clone size: .
CDR3 protein: CASSKNWTVGYGYTF
CDR3 DNA: TGTGCCAGCAGCAAAAATTGGACAGTGGGGTATGGCTACACCTTC

D gene: TRBD2
J gene: TRBJ2-7
V gene: TRBV5-6
clone size: .
CDR3 protein: CASTRTSGSSHEQYF
CDR3 DNA: TGTGCCAGCACCCGGACTAGCGGGAGTTCCCACGAGCAGTACTTC

D gene: .
J gene: TRBJ1-2
V gene: TRBV5-6
clone size: once
CDR3 protein: CASNPGGNPKLYGYTF
CDR3 DNA: TGTGCCAGCAACCCGGGGGGGAACCCTAAACTATATGGCTACACCTTC

D gene: TRBD1
J gene: TRBJ2-7
V gene: TRBV10-3
clone size: .
CDR3 protein: CAISATGGQGEQYF
CDR3 DNA: TGTGCCATCAGCGCCACAGGGGGCCAGGGCGAGCAGTACTTC

D gene: .
J gene: TRBJ1-2
V gene: TRBV21-1
clone size: .
CDR3 protein: CASSRSDRGPQVGYTF
CDR3 DNA: TGTGCCAGCAGCAGAAGCGACAGGGGGCCCCAGGTTGGCTACACCTTC

D gene: TRBD2
J gene: TRBJ2-5
V gene: TRBV5-5
clone size: once
CDR3 protein: CASSSASGRAGTQYF
CDR3 DNA: TGTGCCAGCAGCTCAGCTAGCGGGAGGGCAGGGACCCAGTACTTC

D gene: TRBD1
J gene: TRBJ2-3
V gene: TRBV15
clone size: once
CDR3 protein: CATSDRVVTDTQYF
CDR3 DNA: TGTGCCACCTCGGACAGGGTCGTCACAGATACGCAGTATTTT

D gene: .
J gene: TRBJ2-7
V gene: TRBV12-5
clone size: once
CDR3 protein: CAGTAEQYF
CDR3 DNA: TGTGCTGGTACAGCCGAGCAGTACTTC

D gene: .
J gene: TRBJ2-3
V gene: TRBV5-1
clone size: .
CDR3 protein: CASSPLGAGSDTQYF
CDR3 DNA: TGCGCCAGCAGCCCCCTGGGGGCTGGATCAGATACGCAGTATTTT

D gene: .
J gene: TRBJ2-7
V gene: TRBV11-1
clone size: .
CDR3 protein: CASSPGLTYEQYF
CDR3 DNA: TGTGCCAGCAGCCCCGGACTTACCTACGAGCAGTACTTC

D gene: .
J gene: TRBJ2-1
V gene: TRBV20-1
clone size: .
CDR3 protein: CSAGRTAEQFF
CDR3 DNA: TGCAGTGCTGGGAGGACTGCGGAGCAGTTCTTC

D gene: TRBD1
J gene: TRBJ2-7
V gene: TRBV5-1
clone size: .
CDR3 protein: CASSPSGTATYEQYF
CDR3 DNA: TGCGCCAGCAGCCCCTCCGGGACAGCGACCTACGAGCAGTACTTC

D gene: TRBD1
J gene: TRBJ1-1
V gene: TRBV28
clone size: .
CDR3 protein: CASSFGTGMNTEAFF
CDR3 DNA: TGTGCCAGCAGTTTCGGGACAGGCATGAACACTGAAGCTTTCTTT

D gene: TRBD2
J gene: TRBJ2-1
V gene: TRBV3-1/TRBV3-2
clone size: .
CDR3 protein: CASSPSGSYNEQFF
CDR3 DNA: TGTGCCAGCAGCCCTAGCGGGAGCTACAATGAGCAGTTCTTC

D gene: TRBD1
J gene: TRBJ1-2
V gene: TRBV2
clone size: .
CDR3 protein: CATPTGTGDYGYTF
CDR3 DNA: TGTGCCACTCCAACCGGGACAGGGGACTATGGCTACACCTTC

D gene: TRBD2
J gene: TRBJ2-1
V gene: TRBV4-3
clone size: .
CDR3 protein: CASSPSPLAGFEVSYNEQFF
CDR3 DNA: TGCGCCAGCAGCCCGTCCCCCCTAGCGGGATTTGAAGTCTCCTACAATGAGCAGTTCTTC

D gene: .
J gene: TRBJ2-7
V gene: TRBV12-3/TRBV12-4
clone size: .
CDR3 protein: CASSLGPIYEQYF
CDR3 DNA: TGTGCCAGCAGTTTGGGGCCTATCTACGAGCAGTACTTC

D gene: TRBD2
J gene: TRBJ2-7
V gene: TRBV7-2
clone size: .
CDR3 protein: CASSPPSGSYEQYF
CDR3 DNA: TGTGCCAGCAGCCCCCCTAGCGGGAGTTACGAGCAGTACTTC

D gene: .
J gene: TRBJ1-1
V gene: TRBV10-1
clone size: few
CDR3 protein: CASRGHQNTEAFF
CDR3 DNA: TGCGCCAGCAGGGGACACCAGAACACTGAAGCTTTCTTT

D gene: .
J gene: TRBJ2-1
V gene: TRBV4-3
clone size: .
CDR3 protein: CASSQGGLSSSYNEQFF
CDR3 DNA: TGCGCCAGCAGCCAAGGCGGACTTTCGAGCTCCTACAATGAGCAGTTCTTC

D gene: TRBD2
J gene: TRBJ2-1
V gene: TRBV28
clone size: .
CDR3 protein: CASSLTRSGRNEQFF
CDR3 DNA: TGTGCCAGCAGTTTGACGCGAAGCGGGAGGAATGAGCAGTTCTTC

D gene: TRBD1
J gene: TRBJ1-5
V gene: TRBV3-1/TRBV3-2
clone size: .
CDR3 protein: CASSPGTGENQPQHF
CDR3 DNA: TGTGCCAGCTCCCCCGGGACAGGGGAGAATCAGCCCCAGCATTTT

D gene: .
J gene: TRBJ2-2
V gene: TRBV6-4
clone size: .
CDR3 protein: CASSDEAGELFF
CDR3 DNA: TGTGCCAGCAGTGACGAGGCCGGGGAGCTGTTTTTT

D gene: .
J gene: TRBJ1-2
V gene: TRBV21-1
clone size: .
CDR3 protein: CASSSRITSYGYTF
CDR3 DNA: TGTGCCAGCAGCTCGCGAATAACTAGCTATGGCTACACCTTC

D gene: TRBD2
J gene: TRBJ2-3
V gene: TRBV4-1
clone size: .
CDR3 protein: CASSQEVAGGTDTQYF
CDR3 DNA: TGCGCCAGCAGCCAAGAGGTGGCGGGGGGCACAGATACGCAGTATTTT